This paragraph covers one T cell receptor beta chain sequence. The entry originates in a study of blood T cell repertoires in COVID-19. The CDR3 length is 14 residues. Per the germline V gene, CDR1 is GTSNPN and CDR2 is SVGIG (reference sequence). With 2 bases removed from V and 1 base from J, the gap between germline ends came to 9 bases. Some clones are missing from TCRdb's copy, which holds only in-frame ones; the method was immunoSEQ multiplex PCR. The sample consists of about 310,000 clones, almost 90% of them appearing once. This sequence originates from a woman aged 25 to 39 with COVID-19, enrolled during active disease. Sequencing input: peripheral blood. The gene calls are TRBV30 and TRBJ1-5, with D perhaps TRBD1 (6 bases). The CDR3 DNA reads as TGTGCCTGGAGTTTTACAGGGAGCAATCAGCCCCAGCATTTT. Its protein is CAWSFTGSNQPQHF. Together with reference TRBV30 and TRBJ1-5, the CDR3 gives the full variable domain: SQTIHQWPATLVQPVGSPLSLECTVEGTSNPNLYWYRQAAGRGLQLLFYSVGIGQISSEVPQNLSASRPQDRQFILSSKKLLLSDSGFYLCAWSFTGSNQPQHFGDGTRLSIL.